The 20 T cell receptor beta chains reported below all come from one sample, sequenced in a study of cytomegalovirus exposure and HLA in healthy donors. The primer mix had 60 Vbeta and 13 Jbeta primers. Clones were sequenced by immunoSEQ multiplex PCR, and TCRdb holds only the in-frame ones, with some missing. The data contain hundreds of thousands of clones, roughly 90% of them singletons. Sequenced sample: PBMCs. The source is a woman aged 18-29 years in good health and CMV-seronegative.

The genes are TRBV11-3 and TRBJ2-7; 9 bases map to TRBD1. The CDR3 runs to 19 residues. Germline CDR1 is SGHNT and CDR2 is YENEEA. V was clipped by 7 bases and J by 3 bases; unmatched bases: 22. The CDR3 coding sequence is TGTGCCAGCATCAGGGGCCAGGAAACAGGGGGCAACCTCCGCTACGAGCAGTACTTC. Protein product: CASIRGQETGGNLRYEQYF.

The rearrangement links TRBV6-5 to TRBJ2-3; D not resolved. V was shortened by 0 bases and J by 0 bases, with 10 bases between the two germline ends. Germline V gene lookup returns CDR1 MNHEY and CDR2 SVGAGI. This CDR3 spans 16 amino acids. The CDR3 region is CASSYSVAPSTDTQYF. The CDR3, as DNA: TGTGCCAGCAGTTACTCGGTTGCGCCCAGCACAGATACGCAGTATTTT.

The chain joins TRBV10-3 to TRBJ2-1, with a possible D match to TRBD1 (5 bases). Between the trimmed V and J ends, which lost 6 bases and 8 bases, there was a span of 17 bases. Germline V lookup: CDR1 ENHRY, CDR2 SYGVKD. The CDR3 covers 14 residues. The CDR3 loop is CAIRSRDLDDEQFF. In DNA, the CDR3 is TGTGCCATCAGGTCCAGGGATCTGGACGATGAGCAGTTCTTC.

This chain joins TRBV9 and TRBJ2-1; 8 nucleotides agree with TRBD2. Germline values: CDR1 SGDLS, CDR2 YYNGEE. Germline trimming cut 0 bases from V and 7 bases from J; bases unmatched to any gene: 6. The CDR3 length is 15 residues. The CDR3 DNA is TGTGCCAGCAGCGTAGCCGGAGCGGGGGTAAATGAGCAGTTCTTC. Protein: CASSVAGAGVNEQFF.

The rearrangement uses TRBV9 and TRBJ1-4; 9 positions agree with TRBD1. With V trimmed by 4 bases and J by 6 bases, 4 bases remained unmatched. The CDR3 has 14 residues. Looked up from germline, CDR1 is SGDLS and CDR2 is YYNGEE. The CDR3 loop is CASSPGQGDEKLFF. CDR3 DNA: TGTGCCAGCAGCCCGGGACAGGGAGATGAAAAACTGTTTTTT.

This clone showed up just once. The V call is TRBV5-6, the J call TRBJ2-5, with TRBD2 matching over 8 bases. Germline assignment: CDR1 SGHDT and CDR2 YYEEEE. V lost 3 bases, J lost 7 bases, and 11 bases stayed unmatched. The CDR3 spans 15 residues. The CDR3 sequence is CASSSRGLAGRTQYF. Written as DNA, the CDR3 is TGTGCCAGCAGCTCCCGAGGACTAGCCGGGAGGACCCAGTACTTC. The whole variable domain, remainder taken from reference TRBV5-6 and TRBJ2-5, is DAGVTQSPTHLIKTRGQQVTLRCSPKSGHDTVSWYQQALGQGPQFIFQYYEEEERQRGNFPDRFSGHQFPNYSSELNVNALLLGDSALYLCASSSRGLAGRTQYFGPGTRLLVL.

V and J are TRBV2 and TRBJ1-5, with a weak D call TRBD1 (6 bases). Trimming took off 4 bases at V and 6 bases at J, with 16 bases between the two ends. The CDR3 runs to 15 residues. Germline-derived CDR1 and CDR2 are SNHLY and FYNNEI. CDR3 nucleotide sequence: TGTGCCAGCAGTGGGGGGCCAACCATTGGTCAGCCCCAGCATTTT. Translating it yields CASSGGPTIGQPQHF.

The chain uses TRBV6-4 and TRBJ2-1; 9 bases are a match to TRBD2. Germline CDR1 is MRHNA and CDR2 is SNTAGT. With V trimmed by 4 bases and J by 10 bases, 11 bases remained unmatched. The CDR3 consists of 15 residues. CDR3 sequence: CASSAIAGADGEQFF. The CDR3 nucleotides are TGTGCCAGCAGTGCAATAGCGGGGGCAGACGGGGAGCAGTTCTTC.

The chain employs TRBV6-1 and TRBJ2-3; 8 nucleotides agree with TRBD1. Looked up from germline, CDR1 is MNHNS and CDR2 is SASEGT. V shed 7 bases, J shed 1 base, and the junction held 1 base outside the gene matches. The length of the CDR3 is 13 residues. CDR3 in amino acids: CASMTGGTDTQYF. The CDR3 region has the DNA TGTGCCAGCATGACAGGGGGCACAGATACGCAGTATTTT.

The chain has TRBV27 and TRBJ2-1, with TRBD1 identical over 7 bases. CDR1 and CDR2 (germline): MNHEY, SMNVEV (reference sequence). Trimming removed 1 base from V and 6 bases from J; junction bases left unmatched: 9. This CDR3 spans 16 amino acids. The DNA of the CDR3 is TGTGCCAGCAGTTTATTGTTCACAGGGGATAGCAATGAGCAGTTCTTC. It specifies CASSLLFTGDSNEQFF.

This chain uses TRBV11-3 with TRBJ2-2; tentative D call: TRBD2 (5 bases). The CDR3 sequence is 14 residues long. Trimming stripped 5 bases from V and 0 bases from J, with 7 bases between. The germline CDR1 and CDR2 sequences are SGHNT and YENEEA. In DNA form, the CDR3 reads TGTGCCAGCAGCCGCGGGCCGAACACCGGGGAGCTGTTTTTT. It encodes CASSRGPNTGELFF.

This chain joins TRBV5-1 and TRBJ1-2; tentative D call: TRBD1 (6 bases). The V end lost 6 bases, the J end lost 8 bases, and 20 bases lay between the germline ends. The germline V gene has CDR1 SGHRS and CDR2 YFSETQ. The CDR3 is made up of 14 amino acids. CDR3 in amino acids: CASMVGIQGRGYTF. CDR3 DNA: TGCGCCAGCATGGTCGGAATCCAGGGGCGAGGCTACACCTTC.

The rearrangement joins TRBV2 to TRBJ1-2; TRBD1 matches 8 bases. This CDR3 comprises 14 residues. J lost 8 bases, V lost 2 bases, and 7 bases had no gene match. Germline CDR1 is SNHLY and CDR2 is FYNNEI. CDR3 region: CASSERTGSRGYTF. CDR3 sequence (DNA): TGTGCCAGCAGTGAACGGACAGGGAGTCGGGGCTACACCTTC.

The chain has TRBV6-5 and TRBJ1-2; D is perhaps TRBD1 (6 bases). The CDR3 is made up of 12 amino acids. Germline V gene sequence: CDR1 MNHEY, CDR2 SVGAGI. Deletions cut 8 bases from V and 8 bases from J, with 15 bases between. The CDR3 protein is CASRRGAEGYTF. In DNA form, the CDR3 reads TGTGCCAGCCGTCGGGGGGCTGAGGGCTACACCTTC.

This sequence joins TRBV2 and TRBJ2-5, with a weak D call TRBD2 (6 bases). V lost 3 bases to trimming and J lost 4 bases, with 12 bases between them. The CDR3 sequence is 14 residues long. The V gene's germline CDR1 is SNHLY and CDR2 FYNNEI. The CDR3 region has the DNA TGTGCCAGCAGTGATTTCGGGGGAGGAGAGACCCAGTACTTC. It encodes CASSDFGGGETQYF.

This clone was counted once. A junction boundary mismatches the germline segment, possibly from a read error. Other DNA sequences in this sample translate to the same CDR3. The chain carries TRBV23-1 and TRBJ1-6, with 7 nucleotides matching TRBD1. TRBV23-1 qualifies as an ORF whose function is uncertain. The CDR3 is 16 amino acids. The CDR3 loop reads CASIPGQRPYNSPLHF. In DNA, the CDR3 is TGCGCCAGCATACCGGGACAGCGACCCTATAATTCCCCCCTCCACTTT.

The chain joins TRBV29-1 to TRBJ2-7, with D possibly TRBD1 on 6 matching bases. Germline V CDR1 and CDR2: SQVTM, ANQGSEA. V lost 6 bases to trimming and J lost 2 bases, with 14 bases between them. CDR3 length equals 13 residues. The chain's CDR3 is CSVQRGNTYEQYF. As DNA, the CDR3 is TGCAGCGTCCAAAGGGGGAACACCTACGAGCAGTACTTC.

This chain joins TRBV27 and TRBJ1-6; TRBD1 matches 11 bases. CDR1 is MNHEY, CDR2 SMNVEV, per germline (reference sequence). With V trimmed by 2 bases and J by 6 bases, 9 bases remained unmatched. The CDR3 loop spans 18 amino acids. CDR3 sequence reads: CASSLGTGTGGGNSPLHF. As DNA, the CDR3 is TGTGCCAGCAGTTTAGGAACTGGGACAGGGGGAGGTAATTCACCCCTCCACTTT.

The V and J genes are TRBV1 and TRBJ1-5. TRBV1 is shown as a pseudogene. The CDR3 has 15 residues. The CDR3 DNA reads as TGCACCAGCAGCCAAGAATTCAACGGAGCCCAGCCCCAGCATTTT. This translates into CTSSQEFNGAQPQHF.

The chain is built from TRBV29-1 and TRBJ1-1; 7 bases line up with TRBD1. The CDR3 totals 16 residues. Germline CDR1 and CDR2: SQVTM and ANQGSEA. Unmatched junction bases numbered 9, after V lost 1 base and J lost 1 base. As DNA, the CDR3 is TGCAGCGTTGAAGGAGAGGAGGGGGCGAGGAACACTGAAGCTTTCTTT. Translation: CSVEGEEGARNTEAFF.